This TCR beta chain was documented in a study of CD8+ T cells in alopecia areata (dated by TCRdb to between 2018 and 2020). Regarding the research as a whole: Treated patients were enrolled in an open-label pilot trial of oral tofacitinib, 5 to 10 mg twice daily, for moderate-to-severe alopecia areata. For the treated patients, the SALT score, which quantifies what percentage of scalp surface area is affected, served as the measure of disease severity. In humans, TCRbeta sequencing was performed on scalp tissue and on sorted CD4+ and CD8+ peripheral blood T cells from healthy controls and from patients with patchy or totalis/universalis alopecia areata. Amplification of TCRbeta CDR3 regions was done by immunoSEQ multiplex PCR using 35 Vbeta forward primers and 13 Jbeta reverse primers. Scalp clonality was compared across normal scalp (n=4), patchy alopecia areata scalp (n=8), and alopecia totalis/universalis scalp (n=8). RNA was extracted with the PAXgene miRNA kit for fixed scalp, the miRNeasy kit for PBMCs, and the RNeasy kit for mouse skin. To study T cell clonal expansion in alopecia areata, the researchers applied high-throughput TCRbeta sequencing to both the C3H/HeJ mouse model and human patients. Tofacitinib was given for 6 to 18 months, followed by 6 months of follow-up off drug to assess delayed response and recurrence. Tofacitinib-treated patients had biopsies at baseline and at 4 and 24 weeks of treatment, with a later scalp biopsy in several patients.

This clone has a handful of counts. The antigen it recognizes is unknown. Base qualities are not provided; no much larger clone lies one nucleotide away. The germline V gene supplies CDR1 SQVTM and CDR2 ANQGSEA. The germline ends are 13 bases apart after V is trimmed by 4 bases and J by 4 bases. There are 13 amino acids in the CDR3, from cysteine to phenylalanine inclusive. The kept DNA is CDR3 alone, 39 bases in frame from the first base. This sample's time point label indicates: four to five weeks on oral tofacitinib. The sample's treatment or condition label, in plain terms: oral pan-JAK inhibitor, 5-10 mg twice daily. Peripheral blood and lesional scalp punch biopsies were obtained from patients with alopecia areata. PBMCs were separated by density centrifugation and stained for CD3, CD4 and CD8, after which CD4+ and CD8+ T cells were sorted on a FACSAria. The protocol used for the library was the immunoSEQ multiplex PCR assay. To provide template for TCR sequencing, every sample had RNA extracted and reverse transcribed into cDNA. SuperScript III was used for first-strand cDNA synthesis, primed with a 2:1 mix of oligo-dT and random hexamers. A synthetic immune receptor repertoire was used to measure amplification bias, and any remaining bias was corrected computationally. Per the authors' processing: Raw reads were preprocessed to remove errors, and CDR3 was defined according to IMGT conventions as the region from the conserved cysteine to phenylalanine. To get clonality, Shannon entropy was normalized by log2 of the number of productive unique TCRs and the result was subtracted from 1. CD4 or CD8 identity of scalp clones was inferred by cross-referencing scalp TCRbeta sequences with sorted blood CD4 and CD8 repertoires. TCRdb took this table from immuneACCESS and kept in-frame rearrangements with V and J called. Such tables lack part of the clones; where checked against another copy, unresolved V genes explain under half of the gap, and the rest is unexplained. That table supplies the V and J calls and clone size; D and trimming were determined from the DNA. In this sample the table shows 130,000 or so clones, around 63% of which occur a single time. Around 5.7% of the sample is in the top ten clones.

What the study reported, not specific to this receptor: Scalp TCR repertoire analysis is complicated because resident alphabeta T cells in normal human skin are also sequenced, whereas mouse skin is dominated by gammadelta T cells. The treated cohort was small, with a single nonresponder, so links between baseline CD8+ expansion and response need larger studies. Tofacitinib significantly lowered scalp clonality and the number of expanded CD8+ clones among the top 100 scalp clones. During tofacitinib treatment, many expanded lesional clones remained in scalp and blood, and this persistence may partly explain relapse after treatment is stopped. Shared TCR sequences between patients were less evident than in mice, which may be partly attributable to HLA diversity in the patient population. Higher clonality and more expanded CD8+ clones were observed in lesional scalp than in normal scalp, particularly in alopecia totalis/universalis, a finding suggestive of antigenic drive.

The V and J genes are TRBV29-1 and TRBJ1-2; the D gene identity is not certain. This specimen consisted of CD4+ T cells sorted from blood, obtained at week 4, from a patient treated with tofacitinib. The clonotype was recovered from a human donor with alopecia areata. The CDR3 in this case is CSVGGGEGYGYTF. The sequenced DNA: TGCAGCGTTGGAGGTGGGGAGGGCTATGGCTACACCTTC.